One sample yielded the 15 T cell receptor beta chains listed below, sequenced in a study of blood T cell repertoires in COVID-19. Data came from immunoSEQ multiplex PCR; TCRdb stores just in-frame clones and leaves some out. The table records approximately 140,000 clones, 70% to 90% of them present only once. The sequencing sample was made of PBMCs or T cells enriched from blood (not recorded which). These receptors were collected from a woman in her 50s with acute COVID-19.

The rearrangement joins TRBV15 to TRBJ2-7; 7 nucleotides line up with TRBD2. The CDR3 runs to 16 residues. V was clipped by 1 base and J by 1 base; unmatched bases: 7. The germline V gene has CDR1 LNHNV and CDR2 YYDKDF (reference sequence). In DNA, the CDR3 is TGTGCCACCAGCAGAGGAACGGGAGGCGTATCCTACGAGCAGTACTTC. It translates to CATSRGTGGVSYEQYF.

The chain joins TRBV30 to TRBJ1-1, with D perhaps TRBD1 (5 bases). V lost 0 bases and J 3 bases, leaving 17 bases between the germline ends. CDR3 size: 16 residues. Germline CDR1 is GTSNPN and CDR2 is SVGIG (reference sequence). The CDR3: CAWSVRYGGSDTEAFF. The CDR3 region has the DNA TGTGCCTGGAGTGTACGTTACGGGGGGTCGGACACTGAAGCTTTCTTT.

The chain employs TRBV19 and TRBJ2-7; 9 positions match TRBD2. Germline V gene lookup returns CDR1 LNHDA and CDR2 SQIVND (reference sequence). The trim removed 4 bases at V and 3 bases at J, leaving 7 bases unmatched. The CDR3 totals 15 residues. CDR3 sequence: CASSNLASGIYEQYF. The CDR3 nucleotides read TGTGCCAGTAGTAATTTGGCTAGCGGGATCTACGAGCAGTACTTC.

V is TRBV6-1 and J is TRBJ2-3; 11 positions match TRBD2. Germline CDR1 is MNHNS and CDR2 is SASEGT. CDR3 length: 16 amino acids. Trimming removed 2 bases from V and 2 bases from J; junction bases left unmatched: 3. The chain's CDR3 is CASSELAGGATDTQYF. CDR3 DNA: TGTGCCAGCAGTGAACTAGCGGGAGGTGCCACAGATACGCAGTATTTT.

This sequence joins TRBV2 and TRBJ2-2; 11 bases map to TRBD2. After removal of 7 bases from V and 3 bases from J, the junction contained 13 bases not matched to a gene. The CDR3 loop spans 18 amino acids. Per the germline V gene, CDR1 is SNHLY and CDR2 is FYNNEI. CDR3 bases: TGTGCCAGCATGGCCTTGAGACTAGCGGGACGTTACACCGGGGAGCTGTTTTTT. Translating it yields CASMALRLAGRYTGELFF.

The chain uses TRBV6-1 and TRBJ2-7; TRBD2 matches 9 bases. Germline V gene sequence: CDR1 MNHNS, CDR2 SASEGT. V was clipped by 1 base and J by 1 base; unmatched bases: 14. This CDR3 contains 19 residues. CDR3 DNA sequence: TGTGCCAGCAGTGAAGTCCAACTAGCGGGCGAAGTAATATCCTACGAGCAGTACTTC. The encoded protein is CASSEVQLAGEVISYEQYF.

This chain connects TRBV27 to TRBJ1-2, with 7 bases fitting TRBD1. V was pared by 2 bases and J by 5 bases, with 14 bases of the junction left unmatched. The CDR3 runs 17 residues. Germline CDR1 reads MNHEY; CDR2 reads SMNVEV (reference sequence). CDR3 sequence: CASSLGILGGPRYGYTF. The CDR3 bases are TGTGCCAGCAGTTTAGGTATCTTAGGGGGCCCCAGGTATGGCTACACCTTC.

This sequence joins TRBV9 and TRBJ1-3; 8 nucleotides align to TRBD1. The CDR3 has 15 amino acids. Trimming removed 2 bases from V and 2 bases from J; junction bases left unmatched: 3. Germline V gene data show CDR1 as SGDLS and CDR2 as YYNGEE. This CDR3 is CASSVGTGPGNTIYF. CDR3 nucleotides: TGTGCCAGCAGCGTCGGGACAGGCCCTGGAAACACCATATATTTT.

The genes are TRBV12-3 or TRBV12-4 and TRBJ1-1, with 7 bases lining up with TRBD1. The length of the CDR3 is 13 residues. The V gene end was trimmed by 4 bases and the J gene end by 4 bases; junction bases not matched to a gene: 3. CDR3 DNA: TGTGCCAGCAGTTCCAGACAGGGCACTGAAGCTTTCTTT. Amino acid sequence: CASSSRQGTEAFF.

The chain employs TRBV19 and TRBJ1-3, with TRBD1 as a possible D gene (6 bases). Germline V lookup: CDR1 LNHDA, CDR2 SQIVND (reference sequence). V lost 7 bases, J lost 4 bases, and 14 bases lay in between. There are 14 residues in the CDR3. For the CDR3, the DNA is TGTGCCAGTAACCCACAGGGCTCAGGAAACACCATATATTTT. Amino acids: CASNPQGSGNTIYF.

The genes are TRBV27 and TRBJ2-7, with 7 bases fitting TRBD1. J lost 7 bases, V lost 5 bases, and 11 bases had no gene match. The CDR3 is 14 amino acids. Germline V gene data show CDR1 as MNHEY and CDR2 as SMNVEV (reference sequence). The CDR3 DNA is TGTGCCAGCAGTATTGCAGGACAGGCTCAAGAGCAGTACTTC. It yields the protein CASSIAGQAQEQYF.

The V call is TRBV16, the J call TRBJ2-3; the match to TRBD2 covers 10 bases. The CDR3 is 16 amino acids. The germline V gene encodes CDR1 KGHSY and CDR2 FQNENV. The ends lost 0 bases at V and 4 bases at J; junction bases unmatched: 4. The CDR3 region has the DNA TGTGCCAGCAGCCAATCGTCTAGCGGGGGAGCAGATACGCAGTATTTT. Translating it yields CASSQSSSGGADTQYF.

This clone was detected a few times. CDR3 nucleotides: TGCGCCAGCAGCCAAGAAGGGGCCAGGATTGATCAGCCCCAGCATTTT. It is translated as CASSQEGARIDQPQHF. This rearrangement joins TRBV4-1 to TRBJ1-5; possibly TRBD1 for D (5 bases). The CDR3 is 16 amino acids. The germline V and J ends were trimmed by 0 bases and 5 bases, with 14 bases remaining between them. Germline CDR1 and CDR2: MGHRA and YSYEKL.

The chain has TRBV4-2 and TRBJ1-2; D is unclear. Trimming removed 1 base from V and 5 bases from J, with 17 bases in between. This CDR3 contains 16 residues. Germline CDR1 and CDR2: LGHNA and YNFKEQ. DNA for the CDR3: TGTGCCAGCAGCCAAGGTACGGGGTTGGATTATTATGGCTACACCTTC. This encodes CASSQGTGLDYYGYTF.

This chain links TRBV30 with TRBJ1-4, with 9 bases lining up with TRBD1. CDR3 length equals 15 residues. Germline CDR1 GTSNPN, CDR2 SVGIG (reference sequence). V gave up 2 bases and J gave up 3 bases; unmatched junction bases: 4. The CDR3 sequence: CAWSTGGAANEKLFF. The CDR3 nucleotides are TGTGCCTGGAGTACAGGGGGCGCGGCTAATGAAAAACTGTTTTTT.